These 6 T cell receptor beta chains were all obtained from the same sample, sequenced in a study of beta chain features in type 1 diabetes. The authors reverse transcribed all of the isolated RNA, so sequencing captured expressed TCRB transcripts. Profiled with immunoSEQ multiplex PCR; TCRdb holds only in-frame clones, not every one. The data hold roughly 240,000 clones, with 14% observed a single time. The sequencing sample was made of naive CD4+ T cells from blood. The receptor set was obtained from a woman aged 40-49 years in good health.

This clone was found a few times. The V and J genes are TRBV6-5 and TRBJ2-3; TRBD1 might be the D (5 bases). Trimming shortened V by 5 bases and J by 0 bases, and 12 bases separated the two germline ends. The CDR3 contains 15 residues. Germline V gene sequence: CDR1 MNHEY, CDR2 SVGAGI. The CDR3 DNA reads TGTGCCAGCAGTCGTAGGGGTGTGAGCACAGATACGCAGTATTTT. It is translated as CASSRRGVSTDTQYF.

CDR3: CASSPQGRGAYNEQFF. CDR3 coding DNA: TGTGCCAGCAGCCCCCAGGGGCGGGGGGCCTACAATGAGCAGTTCTTC. The rearrangement uses TRBV5-6 and TRBJ2-1; 8 bases match TRBD2. Looked up from germline, CDR1 is SGHDT and CDR2 is YYEEEE. CDR3 length: 16 amino acids. The J segment lost 2 bases and the V segment lost 4 bases, leaving 8 bases of the junction unmatched.

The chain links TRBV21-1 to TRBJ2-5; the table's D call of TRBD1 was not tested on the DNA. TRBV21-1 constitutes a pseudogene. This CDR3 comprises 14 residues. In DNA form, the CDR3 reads TGTGCCAGCAGCAAATCCCAGGGGGAAGAGACCCAGTACTTC. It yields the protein CASSKSQGEETQYF.

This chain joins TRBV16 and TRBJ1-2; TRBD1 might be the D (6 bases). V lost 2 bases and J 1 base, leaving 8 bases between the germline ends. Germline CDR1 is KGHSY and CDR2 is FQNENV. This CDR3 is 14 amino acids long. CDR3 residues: CASSQRTDNYGYTF. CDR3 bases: TGTGCCAGCAGCCAACGGACAGATAACTATGGCTACACCTTC.

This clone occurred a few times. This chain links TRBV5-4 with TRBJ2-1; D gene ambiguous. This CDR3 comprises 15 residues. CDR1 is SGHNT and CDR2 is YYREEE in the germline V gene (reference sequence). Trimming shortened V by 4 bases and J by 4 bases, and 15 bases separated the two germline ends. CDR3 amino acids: CASSPGIADYNEQFF. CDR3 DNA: TGTGCCAGCAGCCCTGGTATAGCAGATTACAATGAGCAGTTCTTC.

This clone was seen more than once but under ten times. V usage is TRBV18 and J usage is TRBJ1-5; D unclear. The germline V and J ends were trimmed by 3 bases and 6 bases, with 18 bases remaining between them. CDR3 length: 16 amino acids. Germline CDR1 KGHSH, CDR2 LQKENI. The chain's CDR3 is CASSPSVVVSGQPQHF. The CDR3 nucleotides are TGTGCCAGCTCACCTTCGGTGGTTGTCTCGGGTCAGCCCCAGCATTTT.